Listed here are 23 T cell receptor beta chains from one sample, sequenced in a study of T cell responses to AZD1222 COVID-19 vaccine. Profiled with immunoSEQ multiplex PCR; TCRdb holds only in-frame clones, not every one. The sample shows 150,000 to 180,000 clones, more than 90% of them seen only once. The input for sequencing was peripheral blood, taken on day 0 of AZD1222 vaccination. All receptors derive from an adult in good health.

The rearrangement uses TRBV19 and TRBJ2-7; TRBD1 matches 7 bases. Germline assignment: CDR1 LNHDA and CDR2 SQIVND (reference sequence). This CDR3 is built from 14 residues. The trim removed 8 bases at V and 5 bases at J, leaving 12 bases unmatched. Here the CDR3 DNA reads TGTGCCAGTCAGCTCGGGACAGCTTCCAACGAGCAGTACTTC. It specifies CASQLGTASNEQYF.

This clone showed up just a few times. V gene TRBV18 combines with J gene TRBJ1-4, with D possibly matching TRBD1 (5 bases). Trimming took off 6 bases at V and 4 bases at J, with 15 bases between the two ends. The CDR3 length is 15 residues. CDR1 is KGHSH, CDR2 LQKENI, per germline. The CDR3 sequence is CASSTAGLINEKLFF. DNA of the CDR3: TGTGCCAGCTCTACCGCGGGACTGATTAATGAAAAACTGTTTTTT.

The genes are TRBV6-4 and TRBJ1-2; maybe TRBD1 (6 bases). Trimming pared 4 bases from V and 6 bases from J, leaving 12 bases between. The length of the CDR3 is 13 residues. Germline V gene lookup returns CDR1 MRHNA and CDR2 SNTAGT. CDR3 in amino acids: CASSGKQGNGYTF. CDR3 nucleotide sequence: TGTGCCAGCAGTGGAAAGCAGGGGAATGGCTACACCTTC.

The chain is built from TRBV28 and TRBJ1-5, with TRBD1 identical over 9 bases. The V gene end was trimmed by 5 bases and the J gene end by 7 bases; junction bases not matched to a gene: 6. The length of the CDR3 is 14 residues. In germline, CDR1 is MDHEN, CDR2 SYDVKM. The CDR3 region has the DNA TGTGCCAGCAGTCCGGGACAGGGAATGCAGCCCCAGCATTTT. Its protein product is CASSPGQGMQPQHF.

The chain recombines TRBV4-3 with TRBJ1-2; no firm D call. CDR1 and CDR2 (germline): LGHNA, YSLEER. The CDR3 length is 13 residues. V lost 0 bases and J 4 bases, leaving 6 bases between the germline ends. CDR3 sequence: CASSQDATYGYTF. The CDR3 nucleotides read TGCGCCAGCAGCCAAGATGCGACCTATGGCTACACCTTC.

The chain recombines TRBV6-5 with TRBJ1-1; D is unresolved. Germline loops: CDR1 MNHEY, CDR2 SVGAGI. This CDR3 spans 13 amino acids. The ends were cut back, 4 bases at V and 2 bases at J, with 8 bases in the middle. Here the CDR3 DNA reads TGTGCCAGCAGTTTATCGGGTAACACTGAAGCTTTCTTT. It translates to CASSLSGNTEAFF.

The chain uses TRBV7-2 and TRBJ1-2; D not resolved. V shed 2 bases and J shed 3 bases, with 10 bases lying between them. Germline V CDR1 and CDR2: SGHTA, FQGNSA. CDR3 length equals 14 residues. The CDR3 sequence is CASSLIGIDYGYTF. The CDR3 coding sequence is TGTGCCAGCAGCTTAATCGGGATCGACTATGGCTACACCTTC.

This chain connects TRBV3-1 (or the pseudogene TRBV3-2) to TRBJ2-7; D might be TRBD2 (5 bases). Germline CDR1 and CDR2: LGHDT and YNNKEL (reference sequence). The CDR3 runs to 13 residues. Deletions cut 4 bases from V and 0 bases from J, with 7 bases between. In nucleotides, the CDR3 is TGTGCCAGCAGCCGACGGGGCTCCTACGAGCAGTACTTC. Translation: CASSRRGSYEQYF.

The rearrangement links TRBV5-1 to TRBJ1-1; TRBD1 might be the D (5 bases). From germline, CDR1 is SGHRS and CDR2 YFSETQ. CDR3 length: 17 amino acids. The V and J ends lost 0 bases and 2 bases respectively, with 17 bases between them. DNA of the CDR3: TGCGCCAGCAGCTTGGTGTTAGGCAGGGAGGGAAACACTGAAGCTTTCTTT. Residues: CASSLVLGREGNTEAFF.

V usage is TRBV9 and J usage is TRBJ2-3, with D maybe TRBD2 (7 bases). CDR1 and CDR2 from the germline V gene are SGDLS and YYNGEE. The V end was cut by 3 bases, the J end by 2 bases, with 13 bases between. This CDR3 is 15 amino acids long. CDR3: CASSEGGFITDTQYF. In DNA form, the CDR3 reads TGTGCCAGCAGCGAGGGGGGGTTCATCACAGATACGCAGTATTTT.

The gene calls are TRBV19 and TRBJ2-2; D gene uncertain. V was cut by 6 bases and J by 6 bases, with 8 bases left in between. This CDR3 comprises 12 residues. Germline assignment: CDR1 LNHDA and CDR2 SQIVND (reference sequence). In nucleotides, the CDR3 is TGTGCCAGTAGGCCGTTTTCCGGGGAGCTGTTTTTT. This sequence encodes CASRPFSGELFF.

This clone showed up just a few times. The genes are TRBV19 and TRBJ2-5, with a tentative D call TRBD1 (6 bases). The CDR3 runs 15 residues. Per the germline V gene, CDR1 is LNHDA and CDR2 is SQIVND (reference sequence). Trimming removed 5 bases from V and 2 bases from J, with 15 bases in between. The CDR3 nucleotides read TGTGCCAGTAGTTGGTCCTGGCAGGGGCAAGAGACCCAGTACTTC. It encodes CASSWSWQGQETQYF.

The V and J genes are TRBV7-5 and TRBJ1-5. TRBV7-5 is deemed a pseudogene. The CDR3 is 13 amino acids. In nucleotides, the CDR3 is TGTGCCAGAAAACGGGGGGGTAATCAGCCCCAGCATTTT. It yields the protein CARKRGGNQPQHF.

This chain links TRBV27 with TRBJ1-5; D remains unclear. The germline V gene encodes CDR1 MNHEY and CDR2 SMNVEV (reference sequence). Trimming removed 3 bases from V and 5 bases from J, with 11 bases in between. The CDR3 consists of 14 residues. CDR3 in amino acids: CASSLNLADQPQHF. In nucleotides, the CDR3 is TGTGCCAGCAGTTTGAACCTGGCCGATCAGCCCCAGCATTTT.

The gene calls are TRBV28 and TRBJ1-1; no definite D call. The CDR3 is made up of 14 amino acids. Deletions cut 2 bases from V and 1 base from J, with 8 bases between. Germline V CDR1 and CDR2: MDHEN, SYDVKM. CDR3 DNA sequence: TGTGCCAGCAGTTTAGGGCGGACGAACACTGAAGCTTTCTTT. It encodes CASSLGRTNTEAFF.

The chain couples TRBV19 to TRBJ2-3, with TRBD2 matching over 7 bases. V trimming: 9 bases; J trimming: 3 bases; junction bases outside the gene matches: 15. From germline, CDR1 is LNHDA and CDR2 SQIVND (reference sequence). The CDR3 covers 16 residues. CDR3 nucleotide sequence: TGTGCCAGGACGAAAAGCGGGGAGCTCCGAACAGATACGCAGTATTTT. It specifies CARTKSGELRTDTQYF. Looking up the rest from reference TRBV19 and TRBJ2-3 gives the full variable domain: DGGITQSPKYLFRKEGQNVTLSCEQNLNHDAMYWYRQDPGQGLRLIYYSQIVNDFQKGDIAEGYSVSREKKESFPLTVTSAQKNPTAFYLCARTKSGELRTDTQYFGPGTRLTVL.

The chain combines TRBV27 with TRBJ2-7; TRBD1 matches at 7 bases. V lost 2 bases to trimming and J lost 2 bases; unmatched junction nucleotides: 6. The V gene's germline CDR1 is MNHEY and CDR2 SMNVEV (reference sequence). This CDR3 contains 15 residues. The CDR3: CASSLILDRAYEQYF. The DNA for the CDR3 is TGTGCCAGCAGTTTAATCCTCGACAGGGCCTACGAGCAGTACTTC.

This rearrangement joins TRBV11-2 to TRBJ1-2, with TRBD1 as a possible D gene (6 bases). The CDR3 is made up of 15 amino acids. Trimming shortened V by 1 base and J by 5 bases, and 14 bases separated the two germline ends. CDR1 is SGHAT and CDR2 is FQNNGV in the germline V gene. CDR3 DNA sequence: TGTGCCAGCAGCTTAGTACAGGGATGGAGGTATGGCTACACCTTC. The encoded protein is CASSLVQGWRYGYTF.

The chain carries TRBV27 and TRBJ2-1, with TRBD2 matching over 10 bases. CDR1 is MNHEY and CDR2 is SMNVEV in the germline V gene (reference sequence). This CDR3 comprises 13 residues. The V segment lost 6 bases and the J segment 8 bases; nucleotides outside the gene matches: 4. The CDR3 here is CASSRGLADEQFF. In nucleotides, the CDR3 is TGTGCCAGCAGCCGAGGACTAGCGGATGAGCAGTTCTTC.

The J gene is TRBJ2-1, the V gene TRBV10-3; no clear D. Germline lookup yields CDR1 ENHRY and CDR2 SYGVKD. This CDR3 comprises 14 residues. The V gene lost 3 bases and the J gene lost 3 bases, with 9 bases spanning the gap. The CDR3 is CAISDSWDYNEQFF. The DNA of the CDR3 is TGTGCCATCAGTGATTCTTGGGACTACAATGAGCAGTTCTTC.

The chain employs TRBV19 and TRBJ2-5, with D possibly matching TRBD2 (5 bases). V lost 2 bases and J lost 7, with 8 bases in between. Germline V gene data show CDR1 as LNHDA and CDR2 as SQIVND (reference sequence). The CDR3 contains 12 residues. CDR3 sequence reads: CASSISRGTQYF. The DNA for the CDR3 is TGTGCCAGTAGTATATCCCGGGGGACCCAGTACTTC.

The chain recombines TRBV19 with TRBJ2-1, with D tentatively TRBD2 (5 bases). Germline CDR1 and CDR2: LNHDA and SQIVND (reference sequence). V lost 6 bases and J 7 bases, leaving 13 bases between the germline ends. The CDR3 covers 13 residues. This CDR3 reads CASSIPGKNEQFF. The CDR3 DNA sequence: TGTGCCAGTAGCATCCCGGGGAAAAATGAGCAGTTCTTC. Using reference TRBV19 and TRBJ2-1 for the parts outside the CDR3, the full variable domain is DGGITQSPKYLFRKEGQNVTLSCEQNLNHDAMYWYRQDPGQGLRLIYYSQIVNDFQKGDIAEGYSVSREKKESFPLTVTSAQKNPTAFYLCASSIPGKNEQFFGPGTRLTVL.

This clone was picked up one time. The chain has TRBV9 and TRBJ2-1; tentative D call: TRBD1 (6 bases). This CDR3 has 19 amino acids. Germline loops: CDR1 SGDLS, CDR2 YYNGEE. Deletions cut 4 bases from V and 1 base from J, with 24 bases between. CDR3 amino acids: CASSPEDSRSTGSYNEQFF. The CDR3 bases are TGTGCCAGCAGCCCAGAGGACAGCCGGTCCACTGGATCCTACAATGAGCAGTTCTTC.